The clone carrying this TCR beta chain has more than one count but fewer than ten. Its specificity is not known. This sample is part of a study of identical twins. Study-wide results and limits: Potential partial confounding of zero-insertion analyses by invariant MAIT and iNKT cells was noted. Memory repertoires lacked the insertion deficit that abundant cord blood beta clonotypes showed.

Healthy Caucasians supplied all donations. TCRdb re-called the 5' RACE reads with MiXCR, one entry per CDR3 protein. The sample shows hundreds of thousands of distinct CDR3 sequences, around 5.7% of them seen only once. The J segment lost 2 bases and the V segment lost 6 bases, leaving 16 bases of the junction unmatched. Germline CDR1 MDHEN, CDR2 SYDVKM. The CDR3 runs to 19 residues. The specimen was naive T cells sorted from blood. The sequence came from a man between 18 and 29 years old in good health. V usage is TRBV28 and J usage is TRBJ2-6, with 7 bases identical to TRBD1. The CDR3 DNA reads TGTGCCAGCAGCTTACCGGGTAGGGACAGACTTGCTGGGGCCAACGTCCTGACTTTC. Translation gives CASSLPGRDRLAGANVLTF.